These 26 T cell receptor beta chains were sequenced from one sample in a study of shared clonotypes between healthy human individuals. Profiling relied on immunoSEQ multiplex PCR, and the TCRdb table lists in-frame clones only, not all of them. The sample has 2 million to 3 million clones; just over 90% are singletons. The sample taken for sequencing was naive CD4+ T cells sorted from blood. The sample's subset: CD45RA+ positively selected. The receptor set was obtained from a man aged 18 to 30 in good health.

V is TRBV2 and J is TRBJ2-1; 11 bases line up with TRBD2. The CDR3 has 16 amino acids. V shed 2 bases and J 6 bases; nucleotides not matched to a gene: 6. Germline CDR1 and CDR2: SNHLY and FYNNEI. CDR3 in DNA: TGTGCCAGCAGTGAACTGGGACTAGCGGCTGTCAATGAGCAGTTCTTC. Its protein is CASSELGLAAVNEQFF. The full variable domain, completed using reference TRBV2 and TRBJ2-1, is EPEVTQTPSHQVTQMGQEVILRCVPISNHLYFYWYRQILGQKVEFLVSFYNNEISEKSEIFDDQFSVERPDGSNFTLKIRSTKLEDSAMYFCASSELGLAAVNEQFFGPGTRLTVL.

This rearrangement joins TRBV20-1 to TRBJ1-2, with D hard to call. Germline V gene lookup returns CDR1 DFQATT and CDR2 SNEGSKA (reference sequence). The germline V and J ends were trimmed by 4 bases and 2 bases, with 5 bases remaining between them. The CDR3 spans 11 residues. Here the CDR3 DNA reads TGCAGTGCTACTTACAACTATGGCTACACCTTC. It encodes CSATYNYGYTF.

This chain links TRBV18 with TRBJ2-7, with D possibly matching TRBD2 (6 bases). Trimming stripped 5 bases from V and 2 bases from J, with 19 bases between. Germline V gene lookup returns CDR1 KGHSH and CDR2 LQKENI. The CDR3 loop spans 16 amino acids. The CDR3 DNA follows: TGTGCCAGCTCAACGGGTTGGGGGGTCCAGCCCTACGAGCAGTACTTC. Its protein is CASSTGWGVQPYEQYF.

The V call is TRBV19, the J call TRBJ1-5; no reliable D call. The CDR3 spans 15 residues. V was cut by 5 bases and J by 0 bases, with 11 bases left in between. Germline loops: CDR1 LNHDA, CDR2 SQIVND (reference sequence). The CDR3 protein is CASSPPGYSNQPQHF. The CDR3 DNA reads as TGTGCCAGTAGTCCGCCAGGTTATAGCAATCAGCCCCAGCATTTT. Full variable domain (rest looked up from reference TRBV19 and TRBJ1-5): DGGITQSPKYLFRKEGQNVTLSCEQNLNHDAMYWYRQDPGQGLRLIYYSQIVNDFQKGDIAEGYSVSREKKESFPLTVTSAQKNPTAFYLCASSPPGYSNQPQHFGDGTRLSIL.

The chain carries TRBV7-2 and TRBJ1-5; 7 nucleotides line up with TRBD1. Unmatched junction bases numbered 6, after V lost 5 bases and J lost 2 bases. This CDR3 spans 15 amino acids. The germline CDR1 and CDR2 sequences are SGHTA and FQGNSA. The CDR3 here is CASSTTGLGNQPQHF. As DNA, the CDR3 is TGTGCCAGCAGCACGACAGGGCTTGGCAATCAGCCCCAGCATTTT.

In its sample, this clone was seen once. Other DNA sequences in the same sample also yield this CDR3. This chain links TRBV5-4 with TRBJ2-1, with TRBD2 identical over 11 bases. Germline lookup yields CDR1 SGHNT and CDR2 YYREEE (reference sequence). Trimming cost V 5 bases and J 2 bases; bases outside gene matches: 3. The CDR3 sequence is 15 residues long. The CDR3 loop is CASSLAGGAYNEQFF. The CDR3 bases are TGTGCCAGCAGTCTAGCGGGGGGCGCCTACAATGAGCAGTTCTTC.

The V and J genes are TRBV6-1 and TRBJ2-1, with 11 bases fitting TRBD2. In germline, CDR1 is MNHNS, CDR2 SASEGT. Losses at the gene ends were 3 bases for V and 9 bases for J; bases not matched to a gene: 7. The CDR3 is made up of 15 amino acids. DNA for the CDR3: TGTGCCAGCAGTGATCGTAGCGGGGGGGCCAGTGAGCAGTTCTTC. Protein sequence: CASSDRSGGASEQFF.

The rearrangement joins TRBV7-9 to TRBJ2-1; TRBD2 aligns across 7 bases. Germline trimming cut 6 bases from V and 4 bases from J; bases unmatched to any gene: 9. The CDR3 is made up of 15 amino acids. The germline CDR1 and CDR2 sequences are SEHNR and FQNEAQ (reference sequence). The CDR3 region is CASSTGLAAYNEQFF. The CDR3 DNA sequence: TGTGCCAGCAGTACCGGGCTAGCGGCTTACAATGAGCAGTTCTTC. Combining the CDR3 with reference TRBV7-9 and TRBJ2-1 gives the whole variable domain DTGVSQNPRHKITKRGQNVTFRCDPISEHNRLYWYRQTLGQGPEFLTYFQNEAQLEKSRLLSDRFSAERPKGSFSTLEIQRTEQGDSAMYLCASSTGLAAYNEQFFGPGTRLTVL.

This clone was counted a single time. The same CDR3 also results from other DNA sequences found in this sample. The chain uses TRBV30 and TRBJ1-3; no definite D call. The V end lost 1 base, the J end lost 4 bases, and 2 bases lay between the germline ends. This CDR3 region has 11 residues. Germline-derived CDR1 and CDR2 are GTSNPN and SVGIG (reference sequence). Here the CDR3 reads CAWSAGNTIYF. In DNA form, the CDR3 reads TGTGCCTGGAGTGCCGGAAACACCATATATTTT.

The gene calls are TRBV5-4 and TRBJ2-1, with 11 bases matching TRBD2. The CDR3 spans 16 residues. V was clipped by 0 bases and J by 5 bases; unmatched bases: 4. CDR1 and CDR2 (germline): SGHNT, YYREEE (reference sequence). The CDR3 region is CASSLASGGPNNEQFF. The DNA for the CDR3 is TGTGCCAGCAGCTTGGCTAGCGGGGGGCCTAACAATGAGCAGTTCTTC.

As regards this clone: Other DNA sequences from this sample encode an identical CDR3 as well. V is TRBV6-5 and J is TRBJ2-5, with D perhaps matching TRBD1 (5 bases). Trimming removed 5 bases at V and 4 bases at J, with 5 bases between. The CDR3 sequence is 11 residues long. The V gene's germline CDR1 is MNHEY and CDR2 SVGAGI. In DNA, the CDR3 is TGTGCCAGCAGTGACAGAGAGACCCAGTACTTC. Its translation is CASSDRETQYF.

The genes are TRBV5-1 and TRBJ2-2, with 7 bases that match TRBD2. CDR1 SGHRS and CDR2 YFSETQ come from the germline V gene. Losses at the gene ends were 0 bases for V and 6 bases for J; bases not matched to a gene: 5. The CDR3 sequence is 15 residues long. CDR3 in amino acids: CASSLVGGTAGELFF. In DNA form, the CDR3 reads TGCGCCAGCAGCTTGGTCGGGGGGACCGCCGGGGAGCTGTTTTTT. The full variable domain, its missing parts supplied by reference TRBV5-1 and TRBJ2-2, is KAGVTQTPRYLIKTRGQQVTLSCSPISGHRSVSWYQQTPGQGLQFLFEYFSETQRNKGNFPGRFSGRQFSNSRSEMNVSTLELGDSALYLCASSLVGGTAGELFFGEGSRLTVL.

The chain employs TRBV4-1 and TRBJ2-2; TRBD2 agrees at 9 bases. CDR3 length equals 17 residues. J lost 4 bases, V lost 0 bases, and 6 bases had no gene match. The germline CDR1 and CDR2 sequences are MGHRA and YSYEKL. CDR3: CASSQDHSGGTTGELFF. The CDR3 DNA is TGCGCCAGCAGCCAAGATCACAGCGGGGGGACCACCGGGGAGCTGTTTTTT.

The chain uses TRBV14 and TRBJ1-2, with D possibly being TRBD1 (5 bases). Germline V gene data show CDR1 as SGHDN and CDR2 as FVKESK. CDR3 size: 14 residues. Trimming took off 4 bases at V and 4 bases at J, with 13 bases between the two ends. CDR3 in DNA: TGTGCCAGCAGCCTCATAGGGCAGGGCTATGGCTACACCTTC. This sequence encodes CASSLIGQGYGYTF.

The gene calls are TRBV5-1 and TRBJ1-2; 9 bases are a match to TRBD1. The trim removed 4 bases at V and 4 bases at J, leaving 8 bases unmatched. CDR3 length equals 15 residues. Germline V lookup: CDR1 SGHRS, CDR2 YFSETQ. The CDR3 loop is CASSPTGGDTYGYTF. The CDR3 coding sequence is TGCGCCAGCAGCCCTACAGGGGGCGATACCTATGGCTACACCTTC.

The rearrangement joins TRBV11-3 to TRBJ2-3; 7 bases agree with TRBD1. Germline V lookup: CDR1 SGHNT, CDR2 YENEEA. J gave up 5 bases and V 1 base, and 3 bases lay outside the gene matches. The CDR3 length is 14 residues. The DNA of the CDR3 is TGTGCCAGCAGCTTAGGCGGACAGGTAGATACGCAGTATTTT. The encoded protein is CASSLGGQVDTQYF.

V usage is TRBV7-3 and J usage is TRBJ2-1, with D tentatively TRBD1 or TRBD2 (6 bases each). From germline, CDR1 is SGHTA and CDR2 FQGTGA. The CDR3 loop spans 13 amino acids. V lost 5 bases and J lost 5, with 10 bases in between. CDR3: CASSQGRNNEQFF. DNA for the CDR3: TGTGCCAGCAGCCAGGGGAGGAACAATGAGCAGTTCTTC.

The rearrangement uses TRBV27 and TRBJ1-1; 7 bases agree with TRBD1. Germline V gene sequence: CDR1 MNHEY, CDR2 SMNVEV (reference sequence). V gave up 5 bases and J gave up 3 bases; unmatched junction bases: 9. This CDR3 is built from 15 residues. The CDR3, as DNA: TGTGCCAGCAGTCCTCGGACAGGTTGGGACACTGAAGCTTTCTTT. Protein sequence: CASSPRTGWDTEAFF.

This chain joins TRBV7-2 and TRBJ2-4; TRBD2 aligns across 8 bases. The trim removed 5 bases at V and 4 bases at J, leaving 4 bases unmatched. There are 14 residues in the CDR3. Germline assignment: CDR1 SGHTA and CDR2 FQGNSA. CDR3 region: CASSQGLVKNIQYF. For the CDR3, the DNA is TGTGCCAGCAGCCAGGGACTAGTTAAAAACATTCAGTACTTC.

The V gene is TRBV14, the J gene TRBJ2-1; a weak D match, TRBD1 (6 bases). Germline V CDR1 and CDR2: SGHDN, FVKESK. This CDR3 spans 13 amino acids. Trimming stripped 4 bases from V and 9 bases from J, with 13 bases between. The CDR3 loop is CASSPRTEGEQFF. DNA of the CDR3: TGTGCCAGCAGCCCTAGGACAGAGGGTGAGCAGTTCTTC. Full variable domain (missing parts from reference TRBV14 and TRBJ2-1): EAGVTQFPSHSVIEKGQTVTLRCDPISGHDNLYWYRRVMGKEIKFLLHFVKESKQDESGMPNNRFLAERTGGTYSTLKVQPAELEDSGVYFCASSPRTEGEQFFGPGTRLTVL.

The chain links TRBV10-3 to TRBJ2-1; 7 nucleotides agree with TRBD1. Losses at the gene ends were 0 bases for V and 0 bases for J; bases not matched to a gene: 5. Germline CDR1 reads ENHRY; CDR2 reads SYGVKD. The CDR3 loop spans 17 amino acids. This chain's CDR3 is CAISESTRGSSYNEQFF. The DNA of the CDR3 is TGTGCCATCAGTGAGTCGACCAGGGGGAGCTCCTACAATGAGCAGTTCTTC.

V usage is TRBV6-1 and J usage is TRBJ2-2; the D gene could be TRBD1 or TRBD2 (5 bases each). The V and J ends lost 4 bases and 6 bases respectively, with 18 bases between them. The CDR3 is made up of 16 amino acids. Germline V gives CDR1 MNHNS, CDR2 SASEGT. The CDR3 here is CASSGGPILAAGELFF. DNA of the CDR3: TGTGCCAGCAGTGGGGGACCAATCTTGGCAGCCGGGGAGCTGTTTTTT.

With regard to this clone: The sample contains more than one DNA sequence encoding this CDR3. The CDR3 coding sequence is TGTGCCAGCAGCCTAAAAGAGACCCAGTACTTC. Its protein is CASSLKETQYF. The V gene is TRBV7-9, the J gene TRBJ2-5; D remains ambiguous. CDR3 length equals 11 residues. Trimming left V 5 bases short and J 3 bases short, with 4 bases between. CDR1 is SEHNR and CDR2 is FQNEAQ in the germline V gene (reference sequence).

V is TRBV29-1 and J is TRBJ2-1; no firm D call. The CDR3 is 14 residues long. Germline V lookup: CDR1 SQVTM, CDR2 ANQGSEA. V lost 2 bases to trimming and J lost 4 bases, with 12 bases between them. The CDR3 spells CSVEWVSRYNEQFF. The CDR3, as DNA: TGCAGCGTTGAATGGGTATCCAGGTACAATGAGCAGTTCTTC.

Comment on this clone: The sample carries other DNA sequences with the same CDR3. The gene calls are TRBV7-2 and TRBJ2-7; no firm D call. The V gene lost 0 bases and the J gene lost 6 bases, with 6 bases spanning the gap. The CDR3 length is 12 residues. Germline V gives CDR1 SGHTA, CDR2 FQGNSA. The CDR3 DNA sequence: TGTGCCAGCAGCTTAGCTCCCTCCGAGCAGTACTTC. Translation gives CASSLAPSEQYF.

In its sample, this clone was seen a few times. The genes are TRBV30 and TRBJ1-1; D may be TRBD1 (6 bases). The germline V gene has CDR1 GTSNPN and CDR2 SVGIG (reference sequence). Trimming took 5 bases from V and 0 from J, leaving 10 bases between them. CDR3 size: 13 residues. The CDR3 region is CAWGGHLNTEAFF. CDR3 bases: TGTGCCTGGGGGGGACACTTGAACACTGAAGCTTTCTTT.